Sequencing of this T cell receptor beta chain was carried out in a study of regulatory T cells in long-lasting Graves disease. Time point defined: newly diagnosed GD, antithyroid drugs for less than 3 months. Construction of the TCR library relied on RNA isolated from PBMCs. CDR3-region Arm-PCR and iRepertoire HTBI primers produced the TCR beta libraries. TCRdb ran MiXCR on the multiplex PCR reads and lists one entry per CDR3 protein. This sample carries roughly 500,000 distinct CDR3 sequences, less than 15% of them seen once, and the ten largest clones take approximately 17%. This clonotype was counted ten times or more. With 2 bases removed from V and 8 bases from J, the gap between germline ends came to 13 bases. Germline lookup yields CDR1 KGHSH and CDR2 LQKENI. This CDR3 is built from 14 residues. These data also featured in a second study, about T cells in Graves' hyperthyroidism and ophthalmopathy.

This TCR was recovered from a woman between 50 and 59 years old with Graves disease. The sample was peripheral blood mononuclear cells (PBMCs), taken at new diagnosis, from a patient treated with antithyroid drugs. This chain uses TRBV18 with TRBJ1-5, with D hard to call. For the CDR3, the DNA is TGTGCCAGCTCACCAACAGATTCGGGTGAGCCCCAGCATTTT. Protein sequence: CASSPTDSGEPQHF. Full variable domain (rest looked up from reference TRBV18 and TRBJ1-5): NAGVMQNPRHLVRRRGQEARLRCSPMKGHSHVYWYRQLPEEGLKFMVYLQKENIIDESGMPKERFSAEFPKEGPSILRIQQVVRGDSAAYFCASSPTDSGEPQHFGDGTRLSIL.